This T cell receptor beta chain was found in a study of vaccination effects on CD4 cells after COVID-19. With 7 bases removed from V and 5 bases from J, the gap between germline ends came to 20 bases. This CDR3 comprises 15 residues. Germline values: CDR1 LGHDT, CDR2 YNNKEL (reference sequence). Findings of the study overall: Convalescent patients were scarce in the study, and it lacked early post-infection timepoints.

TCRdb keeps only in-frame clones here, not all; method: immunoSEQ multiplex PCR. The sample consists of about 72,000 clones, about 74% of them appearing once. As to this clone: Its target is unknown.

The authors isolated CD4+ T cells after ten to eleven days of culture. Nucleocapsid antibodies were negative in the vaccine recipients, who had never had SARS-CoV-2 infection. In the cultures, half the medium was exchanged for IL-2 medium on days 3 and 7. Sequencing was performed on CD4+ T cells from PBMCs cultured without peptide, taken before COVID-19 vaccination. The rearrangement links TRBV3-1 (or the pseudogene TRBV3-2) to TRBJ1-1, with D hard to call. The clonotype was recovered from a human donor who received a COVID-19 vaccine. CDR3 sequence (DNA): TGTGCCAGCACAAGAGTGACCGCCTCGAGGACTGAAGCTTTCTTT. This codes for CASTRVTASRTEAFF.